The entry below gives a single T cell receptor beta chain sequence along with its context. Those enrolled, adults aged about 18 to 95 years, came from about two dozen US areas. Participants were placed into cohorts based on the clinical history they reported. This specimen belongs to a study of blood T cell repertoires in COVID-19. As handled by the study authors: Reference gene primer amplification gave nucleated cell count estimates. Generated by immunoSEQ multiplex PCR, the TCRdb table keeps only in-frame clones and is missing some. D and trimming come from the DNA, and the V and J calls and clone size come from that table. The sample contains about 160,000 clones, approximately 84% of which appear only once. Germline loops: CDR1 MNHEY, CDR2 SVGAGI. Trimming removed 8 bases from V and 3 bases from J, with 13 bases in between. The CDR3 has 13 residues.

The sequencing input was PBMCs or T cells enriched from blood (not recorded which). The receptor's source is a middle-aged woman with acute COVID-19. This chain links TRBV6-5 with TRBJ1-2; D possibly corresponds to TRBD1 (5 bases). CDR3 region: CASGLTGDYGYTF. CDR3 in DNA: TGTGCCAGCGGGCTTACGGGGGACTATGGCTACACCTTC.